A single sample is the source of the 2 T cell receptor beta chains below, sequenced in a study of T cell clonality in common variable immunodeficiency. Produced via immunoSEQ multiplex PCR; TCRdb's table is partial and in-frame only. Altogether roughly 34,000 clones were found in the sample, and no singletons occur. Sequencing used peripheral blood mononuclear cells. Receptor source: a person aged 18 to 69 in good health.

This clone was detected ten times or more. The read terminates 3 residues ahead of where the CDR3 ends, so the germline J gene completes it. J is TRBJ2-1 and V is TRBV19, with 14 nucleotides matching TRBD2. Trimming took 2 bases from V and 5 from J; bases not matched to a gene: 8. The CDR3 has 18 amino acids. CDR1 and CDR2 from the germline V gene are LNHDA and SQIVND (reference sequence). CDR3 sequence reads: CASSIHGLAGGGNNEQFF. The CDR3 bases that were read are TGTGCCAGTAGTATACACGGACTAGCGGGAGGAGGCAACAATGAG.

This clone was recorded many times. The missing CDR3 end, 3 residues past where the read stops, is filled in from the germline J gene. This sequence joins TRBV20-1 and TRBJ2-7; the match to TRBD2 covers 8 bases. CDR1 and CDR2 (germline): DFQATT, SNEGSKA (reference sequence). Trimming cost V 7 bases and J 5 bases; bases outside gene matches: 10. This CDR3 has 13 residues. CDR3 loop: CSVTGLVPDEQYF. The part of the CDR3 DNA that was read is TGCAGTGTTACGGGACTAGTTCCGGACGAG.